This T cell receptor (beta chain) appears in the sequencing data of a study of long-term antiretroviral therapy in people with HIV. Study-level findings and limits: Blood dates from the mid-2000s to the late 2010s, possibly under older ART regimens. The study found that diversity rose after ART but stayed below transplant donor controls.

Survey-level immunoSEQ v3.0 assays were run. The method was immunoSEQ multiplex PCR; TCRdb's version includes in-frame clones alone and lacks a portion of them. The sample includes approximately 35,000 clones, 85% to 95% of them seen just once. From each donor, at least one pre-ART PBMC sample and at least two post-ART PBMC samples were obtained. Each HIV participant was treated in the United States. Of note for this clone: Its antigen is not identified.

The receptor comes from a woman in her forties or fifties with HIV. The specimen comprised unsorted PBMCs, sampled 5 to 5.5 years after starting antiretroviral therapy.

The CDR3: CASSGRQGYSAGELFF. CDR3 coding DNA: TGTGCCAGCAGCGGAAGACAAGGGTACAGTGCCGGGGAGCTGTTTTTT. The rearrangement links TRBV9 to TRBJ2-2; D gene uncertain. V was pared by 3 bases and J by 6 bases, with 18 bases between. The CDR3 is 16 amino acids. Germline assignment: CDR1 SGDLS and CDR2 YYNGEE. The whole variable domain, filled in from reference TRBV9 and TRBJ2-2, reads DSGVTQTPKHLITATGQRVTLRCSPRSGDLSVYWYQQSLDQGLQFLIQYYNGEERAKGNILERFSAQQFPDLHSELNLSSLELGDSALYFCASSGRQGYSAGELFFGEGSRLTVL.